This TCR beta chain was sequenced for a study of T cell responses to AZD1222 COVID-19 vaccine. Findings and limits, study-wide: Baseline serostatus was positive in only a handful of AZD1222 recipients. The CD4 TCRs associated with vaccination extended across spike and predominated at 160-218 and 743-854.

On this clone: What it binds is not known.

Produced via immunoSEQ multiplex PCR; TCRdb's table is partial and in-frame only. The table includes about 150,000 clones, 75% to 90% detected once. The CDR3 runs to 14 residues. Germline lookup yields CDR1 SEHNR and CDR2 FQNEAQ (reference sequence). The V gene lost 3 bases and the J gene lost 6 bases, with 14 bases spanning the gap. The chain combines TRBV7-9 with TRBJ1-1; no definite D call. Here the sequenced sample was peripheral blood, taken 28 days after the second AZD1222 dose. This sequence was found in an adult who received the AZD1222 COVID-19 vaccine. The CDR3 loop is CASSFERDRAEAFF. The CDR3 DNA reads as TGTGCCAGCAGCTTTGAAAGGGATAGGGCTGAAGCTTTCTTT. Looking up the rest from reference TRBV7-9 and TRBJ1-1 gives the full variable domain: DTGVSQNPRHKITKRGQNVTFRCDPISEHNRLYWYRQTLGQGPEFLTYFQNEAQLEKSRLLSDRFSAERPKGSFSTLEIQRTEQGDSAMYLCASSFERDRAEAFFGQGTRLTVV.